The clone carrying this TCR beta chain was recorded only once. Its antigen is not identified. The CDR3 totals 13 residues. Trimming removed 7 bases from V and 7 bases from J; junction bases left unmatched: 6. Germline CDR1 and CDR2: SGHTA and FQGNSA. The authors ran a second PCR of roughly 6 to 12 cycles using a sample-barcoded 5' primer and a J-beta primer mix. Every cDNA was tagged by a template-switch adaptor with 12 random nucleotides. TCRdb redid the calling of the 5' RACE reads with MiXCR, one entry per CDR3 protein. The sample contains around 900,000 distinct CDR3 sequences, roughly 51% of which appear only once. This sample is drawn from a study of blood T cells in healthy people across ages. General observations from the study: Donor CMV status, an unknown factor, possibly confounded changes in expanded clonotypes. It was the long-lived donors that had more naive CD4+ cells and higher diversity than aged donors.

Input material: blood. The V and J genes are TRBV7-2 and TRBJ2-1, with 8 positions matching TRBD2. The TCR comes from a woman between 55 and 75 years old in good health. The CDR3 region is CASTRLAPNEQFF. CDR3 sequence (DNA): TGTGCCAGCACCCGACTAGCGCCAAATGAGCAGTTCTTC.